The following is a TCR beta chain sequence with its context. The germline V gene has CDR1 SGHTA and CDR2 FQGNSA. The V segment lost 3 bases and the J segment 8 bases; nucleotides outside the gene matches: 10. CDR3 length: 15 residues. The repertoire was sequenced with immunoSEQ multiplex PCR; TCRdb's copy has only in-frame clones and lacks some. The repertoire holds about 140,000 clones, with more than 85% as singletons. These data come from a study of T cell responses to AZD1222 COVID-19 vaccine. The TCR sequence derives from an adult who received the AZD1222 COVID-19 vaccine. Material: peripheral blood, obtained 28 days after the second AZD1222 dose. This sequence joins TRBV7-2 and TRBJ1-2; 9 nucleotides align to TRBD1. CDR3 residues: CASSFHIQGARGYTF. CDR3 DNA sequence: TGTGCCAGCAGCTTCCATATACAGGGGGCCCGAGGCTACACCTTC.